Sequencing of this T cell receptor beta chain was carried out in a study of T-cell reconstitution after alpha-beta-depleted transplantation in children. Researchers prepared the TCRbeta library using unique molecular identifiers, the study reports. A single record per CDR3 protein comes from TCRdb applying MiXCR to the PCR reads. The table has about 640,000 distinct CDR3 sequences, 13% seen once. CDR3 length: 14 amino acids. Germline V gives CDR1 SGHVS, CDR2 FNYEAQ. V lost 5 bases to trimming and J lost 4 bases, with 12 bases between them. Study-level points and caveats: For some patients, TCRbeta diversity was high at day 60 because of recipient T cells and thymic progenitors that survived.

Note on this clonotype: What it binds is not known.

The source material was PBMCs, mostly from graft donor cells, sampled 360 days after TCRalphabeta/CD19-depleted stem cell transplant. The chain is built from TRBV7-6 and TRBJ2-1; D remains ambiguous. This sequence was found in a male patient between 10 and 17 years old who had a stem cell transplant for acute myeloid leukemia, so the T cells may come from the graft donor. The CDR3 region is CASSPTNVYNEQFF. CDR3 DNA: TGTGCCAGCAGCCCAACTAACGTTTACAATGAGCAGTTCTTC.